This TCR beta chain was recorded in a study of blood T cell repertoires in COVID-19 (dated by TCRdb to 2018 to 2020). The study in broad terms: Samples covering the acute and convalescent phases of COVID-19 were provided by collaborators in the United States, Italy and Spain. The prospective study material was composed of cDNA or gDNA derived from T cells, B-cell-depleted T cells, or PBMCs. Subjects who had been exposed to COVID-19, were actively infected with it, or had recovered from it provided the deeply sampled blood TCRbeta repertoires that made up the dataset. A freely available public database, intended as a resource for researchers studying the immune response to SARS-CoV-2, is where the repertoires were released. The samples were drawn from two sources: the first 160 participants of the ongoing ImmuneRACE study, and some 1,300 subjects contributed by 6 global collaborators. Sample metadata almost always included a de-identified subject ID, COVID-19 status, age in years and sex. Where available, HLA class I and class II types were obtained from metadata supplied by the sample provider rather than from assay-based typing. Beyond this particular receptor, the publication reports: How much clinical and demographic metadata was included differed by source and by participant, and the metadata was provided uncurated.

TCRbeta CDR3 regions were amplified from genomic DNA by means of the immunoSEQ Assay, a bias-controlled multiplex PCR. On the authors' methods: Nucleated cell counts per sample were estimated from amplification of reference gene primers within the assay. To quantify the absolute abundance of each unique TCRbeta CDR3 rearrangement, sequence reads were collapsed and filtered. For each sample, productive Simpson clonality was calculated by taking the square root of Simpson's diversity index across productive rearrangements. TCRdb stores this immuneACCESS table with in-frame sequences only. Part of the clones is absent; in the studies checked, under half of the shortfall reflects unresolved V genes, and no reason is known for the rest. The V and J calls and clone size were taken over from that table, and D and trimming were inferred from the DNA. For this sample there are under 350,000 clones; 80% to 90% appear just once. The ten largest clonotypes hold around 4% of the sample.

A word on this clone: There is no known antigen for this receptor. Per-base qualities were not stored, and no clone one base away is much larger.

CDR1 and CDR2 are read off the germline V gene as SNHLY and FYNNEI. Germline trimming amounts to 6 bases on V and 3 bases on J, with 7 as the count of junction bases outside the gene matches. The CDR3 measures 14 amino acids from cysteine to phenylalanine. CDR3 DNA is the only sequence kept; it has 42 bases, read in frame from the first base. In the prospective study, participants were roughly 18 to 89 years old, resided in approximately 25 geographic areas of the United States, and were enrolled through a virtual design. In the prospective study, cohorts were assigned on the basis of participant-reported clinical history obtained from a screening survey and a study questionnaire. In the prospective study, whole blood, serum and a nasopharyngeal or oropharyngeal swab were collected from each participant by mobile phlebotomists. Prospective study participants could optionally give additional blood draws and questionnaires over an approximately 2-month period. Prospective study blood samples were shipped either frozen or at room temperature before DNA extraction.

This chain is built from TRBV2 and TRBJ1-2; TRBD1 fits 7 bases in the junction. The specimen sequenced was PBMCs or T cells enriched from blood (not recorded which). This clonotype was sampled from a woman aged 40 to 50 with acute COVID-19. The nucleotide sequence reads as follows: TGTGCCAGCAGCGCACAGGGGAATTACTATGGCTACACCTTC. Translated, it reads CASSAQGNYYGYTF.